Sequencing of this T cell receptor (beta chain) was carried out in a study of T cell changes during pregnancy in multiple sclerosis. This table comes from immunoSEQ multiplex PCR, and its TCRdb copy is limited to in-frame clones, with some not included. Among over 55,000 clones listed, roughly 94% were seen once. The sample holds a few counts of this clone. The V segment lost 5 bases and the J segment 6 bases; nucleotides outside the gene matches: 11. Germline CDR1 MRHNA, CDR2 SNTAGT. The CDR3 spans 16 residues. Source: CD8+ T cells from peripheral blood mononuclear cells, taken in the third trimester of pregnancy. This clonotype was obtained from a female donor with multiple sclerosis, enrolled in a pregnancy study. The chain is built from TRBV6-4 and TRBJ2-1; 9 nucleotides line up with TRBD2. The CDR3 sequence: CASSTLAGDSGNEQFF. The CDR3 nucleotides read TGTGCCAGCAGTACCTTAGCGGGAGATTCGGGCAATGAGCAGTTCTTC.